In this sample, the clone carrying this TCR beta chain turned up a few times. Its antigen is currently unknown. V was pared by 2 bases and J by 3 bases, with 4 bases of the junction left unmatched. Per the germline V gene, CDR1 is MNHNY and CDR2 is SVGAGI (reference sequence). There are 14 residues in the CDR3. The sample comes from a study of radiation and T cells in renal cell carcinoma. General observations from the study: In blood, top tumor clones expanded by 2 weeks, shrinking by 4.

Time point defined: blood 2 weeks post-SBRT. Treatment specified: 15 Gy SBRT to primary tumor, nephrectomy 4 weeks later. Serial blood draws occurred at baseline and 2 and 4 weeks post-SBRT. Assay: immunoSEQ multiplex PCR; the TCRdb copy retains only in-frame clones and omits some. The sample includes about 60,000 clones, roughly four fifths of them seen just once. The sequence came from a man aged 60 to 69 with renal cell carcinoma. This chain uses TRBV6-6 with TRBJ2-7; 7 positions match TRBD2. The sample consisted of blood, taken from a patient whose treatment included radiotherapy and nephrectomy. The CDR3 region has the DNA TGTGCCAGCAGTTACGCGGGAGCGGGCTACGAGCAGTACGTC. This sequence encodes CASSYAGAGYEQYV.